The 24 T cell receptor beta chains given below trace back to one sample, sequenced in a study of patients and donors after allogeneic stem cell transplantation. One entry per CDR3 protein results from TCRdb running MiXCR on the RT-PCR reads. The table includes 150,000 to 200,000 distinct CDR3 sequences, approximately 28% detected once. What was sequenced was blood, either unsorted or a sorted T cell fraction (not recorded which). These receptors were collected from a human donor who was either an allogeneic HSCT recipient or a stem cell or donor lymphocyte infusion donor (not recorded which). It is not recorded whose cells these are; they may come from a transplant donor.

This clonotype was counted a few times. The rearrangement uses TRBV7-3 and TRBJ2-3; D remains unclear. V was cut by 3 bases and J by 5 bases, with 6 bases left in between. Germline V gene sequence: CDR1 SGHTA, CDR2 FQGTGA. The CDR3 has 12 amino acids. CDR3 DNA: TGTGCCAGCAGCTTTTCCCGAGATACGCAGTATTTT. Its translation is CASSFSRDTQYF.

This chain joins TRBV9 and TRBJ1-1; no firm D call. The germline CDR1 and CDR2 sequences are SGDLS and YYNGEE. This CDR3 contains 13 residues. Trimming left V 2 bases short and J 1 base short, with 6 bases between. Written as DNA, the CDR3 is TGTGCCAGCAGCGTCATTCAGAACACTGAAGCTTTCTTT. Protein: CASSVIQNTEAFF.

This clonotype was seen only a few times. V gene TRBV24-1 combines with J gene TRBJ2-2; D remains unclear. V lost 5 bases, J lost 7 bases, and 7 bases lay in between. Germline V lookup: CDR1 KGHDR, CDR2 SFDVKD. CDR3 length equals 12 residues. In DNA, the CDR3 is TGTGCCACCAGTGGGGGATTCGGGGAGCTGTTTTTT. Translating it yields CATSGGFGELFF.

The V call is TRBV7-3, the J call TRBJ2-1; 12 bases map to TRBD2. J gave up 9 bases and V 1 base, and 4 bases lay outside the gene matches. CDR1 and CDR2 (germline): SGHTA, FQGTGA. The CDR3 runs to 15 residues. The CDR3 spells CASSLRLAGVGEQFF. CDR3 sequence (DNA): TGTGCCAGCAGCTTAAGACTAGCGGGAGTGGGTGAGCAGTTCTTC.

This chain uses TRBV6-1 with TRBJ1-1, with D uncertain. V was cut by 7 bases and J by 10 bases, with 13 bases left in between. Looked up from germline, CDR1 is MNHNS and CDR2 is SASEGT. The CDR3 totals 11 residues. The CDR3 loop is CASITGSSAFF. The CDR3 nucleotides read TGTGCCAGCATCACGGGAAGCTCAGCTTTCTTT.

V gene TRBV3-1 combines with J gene TRBJ2-7; tentatively, D is TRBD1 (6 bases). The CDR3 loop spans 15 amino acids. The germline V and J ends were trimmed by 5 bases and 2 bases, with 16 bases remaining between them. Germline V lookup: CDR1 LGHDT, CDR2 YNNKEL (reference sequence). In DNA form, the CDR3 reads TGTGCCAGCAGCGCCGGACAGTGGGCTCCCTACGAGCAGTACTTC. Translation gives CASSAGQWAPYEQYF.

The genes are TRBV10-3 and TRBJ2-2; 10 positions match TRBD1. This CDR3 contains 16 residues. CDR1 and CDR2 from the germline V gene are ENHRY and SYGVKD. Trimming took 4 bases from V and 6 from J; bases not matched to a gene: 8. CDR3 loop: CAISGPGQGLAGELFF. The CDR3 coding sequence is TGTGCCATCAGTGGGCCGGGACAGGGGTTAGCCGGGGAGCTGTTTTTT.

J is TRBJ1-5 and V is TRBV16; no definite D call. The ends were cut back, 0 bases at V and 0 bases at J, with 9 bases in the middle. This CDR3 is built from 16 residues. CDR1 is KGHSY, CDR2 FQNENV, per germline. The CDR3 here is CASSQSHPSSNQPQHF. The CDR3 coding sequence is TGTGCCAGCAGCCAATCTCATCCCAGTAGCAATCAGCCCCAGCATTTT.

This clonotype was counted at least ten times. The rearrangement uses TRBV9 and TRBJ2-7; a possible D gene is TRBD2 (6 bases). The germline CDR1 and CDR2 sequences are SGDLS and YYNGEE. The CDR3 loop spans 13 amino acids. Trimming shortened V by 0 bases and J by 6 bases, and 10 bases separated the two germline ends. CDR3 in DNA: TGTGCCAGCAGCGTAGGGACTATTGCCGAGCAGTACTTC. Protein: CASSVGTIAEQYF. Using reference TRBV9 and TRBJ2-7 for the parts outside the CDR3, the full variable domain is DSGVTQTPKHLITATGQRVTLRCSPRSGDLSVYWYQQSLDQGLQFLIQYYNGEERAKGNILERFSAQQFPDLHSELNLSSLELGDSALYFCASSVGTIAEQYFGPGTRLTVT.

This clonotype has a count of ten or more. This chain links TRBV28 with TRBJ1-6; 9 positions agree with TRBD1. V gave up 6 bases and J gave up 9 bases; unmatched junction bases: 12. Germline V gene sequence: CDR1 MDHEN, CDR2 SYDVKM. The CDR3 has 16 amino acids. The CDR3 bases are TGTGCCAGCAGGACGATCCGGGACAGGGTTATTTCACCCCTCCACTTT. Translating gives CASRTIRDRVISPLHF.

This clonotype has just a few counts. This chain connects TRBV2 to TRBJ2-5, with 12 bases lining up with TRBD2. CDR1 and CDR2 from the germline V gene are SNHLY and FYNNEI. This CDR3 is built from 15 residues. Trimming at V came to 6 bases and at J to 4 bases, leaving 6 bases not matched to a gene. The CDR3 bases are TGTGCCAGCAGGACGACTAGCGGGAGTCGAGAGACCCAGTACTTC. Amino acid sequence: CASRTTSGSRETQYF.

The chain recombines TRBV29-1 with TRBJ2-2, with D tentatively TRBD1 or TRBD2 (5 bases each). This CDR3 region has 15 residues. The germline V gene has CDR1 SQVTM and CDR2 ANQGSEA. V dropped 7 bases and J dropped 2 bases, with 17 bases sitting between them. The CDR3 sequence is CSAFRDGGNTGELFF. The DNA of the CDR3 is TGCAGCGCGTTCCGGGACGGAGGAAACACCGGGGAGCTGTTTTTT.

This clonotype was seen only a few times. The genes are TRBV7-2 and TRBJ2-1; the match to TRBD1 covers 7 bases. The CDR3 covers 12 residues. Germline assignment: CDR1 SGHTA and CDR2 FQGNSA. V shed 1 base and J 13 bases; nucleotides not matched to a gene: 4. The CDR3: CASSLVTGEQFF. The CDR3 DNA is TGTGCCAGCAGCTTAGTTACAGGGGAACAGTTCTTC.

This clonotype was recorded a few times. V usage is TRBV27 and J usage is TRBJ2-7, with 8 bases matching TRBD1. CDR3 length equals 15 residues. V lost 3 bases to trimming and J lost 3 bases; unmatched junction nucleotides: 7. Germline-derived CDR1 and CDR2 are MNHEY and SMNVEV (reference sequence). The CDR3 region has the DNA TGTGCCAGCAGTTTGACCAGGACAGGGCTCTACGAGCAGTACTTC. Translating it yields CASSLTRTGLYEQYF.

This clonotype was detected many times. The chain employs TRBV9 and TRBJ1-1; TRBD1 matches 9 bases. Germline V gene data show CDR1 as SGDLS and CDR2 as YYNGEE. This CDR3 comprises 15 residues. The junction had 10 bases not matched to a gene; V was cut back by 5 bases and J by 5 bases. CDR3 sequence reads: CASRLLTGGGTEAFF. DNA of the CDR3: TGTGCCAGCAGACTCCTGACAGGGGGAGGGACTGAAGCTTTCTTT. Drawing the rest from reference TRBV9 and TRBJ1-1, the complete variable domain is DSGVTQTPKHLITATGQRVTLRCSPRSGDLSVYWYQQSLDQGLQFLIQYYNGEERAKGNILERFSAQQFPDLHSELNLSSLELGDSALYFCASRLLTGGGTEAFFGQGTRLTVV.

The V call is TRBV5-1, the J call TRBJ1-1; D might be TRBD1 (5 bases). V shed 4 bases and J shed 1 base, with 17 bases lying between them. The germline gives CDR1 SGHRS, CDR2 YFSETQ. This CDR3 is built from 16 residues. The CDR3 loop reads CASSEELWGSNTEAFF. The CDR3 nucleotides are TGCGCCAGCAGCGAAGAGCTTTGGGGGTCGAACACTGAAGCTTTCTTT.

The V call is TRBV7-2, the J call TRBJ1-2, with a weak D call TRBD1 (5 bases). Trimming left V 0 bases short and J 2 bases short, with 10 bases between. The germline V gene encodes CDR1 SGHTA and CDR2 FQGNSA. The CDR3 is made up of 15 amino acids. CDR3 in amino acids: CASSLAAGGNYGYTF. The CDR3 region has the DNA TGTGCCAGCAGCTTAGCGGCGGGGGGGAACTATGGCTACACCTTC. Drawing the rest from reference TRBV7-2 and TRBJ1-2, the complete variable domain is GAGVSQSPSNKVTEKGKDVELRCDPISGHTALYWYRQSLGQGLEFLIYFQGNSAPDKSGLPSDRFSAERTGGSVSTLTIQRTQQEDSAVYLCASSLAAGGNYGYTFGSGTRLTVV.

The sample holds many counts of this clonotype. V gene TRBV29-1 combines with J gene TRBJ1-2; D is ambiguous. Germline V gives CDR1 SQVTM, CDR2 ANQGSEA. Trimming took 4 bases from V and 3 from J, leaving 15 bases between them. CDR3 length: 14 residues. CDR3 DNA sequence: TGCAGCGTTGGGGTCCGGAAGAGGGACTATGGCTACACCTTC. This gives the protein CSVGVRKRDYGYTF.

This clonotype has more than one count but fewer than ten. V usage is TRBV12-3 or TRBV12-4 and J usage is TRBJ2-7; TRBD1 agrees at 7 bases. CDR3 length: 14 amino acids. Trimming took 6 bases from V and 2 from J; bases not matched to a gene: 7. CDR3 DNA: TGTGCCAGCAGGTCCACAGGGGCCACCTACGAGCAGTACTTC. Translated, it gives CASRSTGATYEQYF.

This clonotype occurred a few times. The DNA for the CDR3 is TGTGCCAGCAGCCAAGAGAGGGTTTCACCCCTCCACTTT. This encodes CASSQERVSPLHF. V and J are TRBV4-2 and TRBJ1-6, with D unresolved. V dropped 0 bases and J dropped 9 bases, with 6 bases sitting between them. This CDR3 is 13 amino acids long. Germline loops: CDR1 LGHNA, CDR2 YNFKEQ.

This chain uses TRBV27 with TRBJ2-7; 7 nucleotides align to TRBD1. This CDR3 is built from 13 residues. Unmatched junction bases numbered 8, after V lost 6 bases and J lost 6 bases. Germline CDR1 is MNHEY and CDR2 is SMNVEV (reference sequence). CDR3 in amino acids: CASRSTGSSEQYF. The CDR3 nucleotides are TGTGCCAGCAGGTCGACAGGGTCTTCCGAGCAGTACTTC.

The V and J genes are TRBV3-1 and TRBJ2-2; D might be TRBD2 (6 bases). Germline CDR1 LGHDT, CDR2 YNNKEL (reference sequence). V was shortened by 4 bases and J by 0 bases, with 15 bases between the two germline ends. The CDR3 extends over 17 amino acids. CDR3 region: CASSPRSGGTNTGELFF. The CDR3 DNA reads TGTGCCAGCAGCCCTCGGTCCGGCGGGACGAACACCGGGGAGCTGTTTTTT.

This chain links TRBV29-1 with TRBJ2-5; TRBD1 matches 8 bases. The CDR3 is 13 amino acids. CDR1 is SQVTM, CDR2 ANQGSEA, per germline. The V segment lost 6 bases and the J segment 5 bases; nucleotides outside the gene matches: 8. CDR3 nucleotide sequence: TGCAGCGTCTTCAAAACAGGGGGGGAGACCCAGTACTTC. Protein product: CSVFKTGGETQYF. The full variable domain, completed using reference TRBV29-1 and TRBJ2-5, is SAVISQKPSRDICQRGTSLTIQCQVDSQVTMMFWYRQQPGQSLTLIATANQGSEATYESGFVIDKFPISRPNLTFSTLTVSNMSPEDSSIYLCSVFKTGGETQYFGPGTRLLVL.

This clonotype was found a few times. The genes are TRBV7-6 and TRBJ2-7; TRBD2 aligns across 7 bases. CDR3 length equals 16 residues. Germline assignment: CDR1 SGHVS and CDR2 FNYEAQ. The trim removed 4 bases at V and 3 bases at J, leaving 12 bases unmatched. The CDR3 is CASSSLSGLRGYEQYF. CDR3 sequence (DNA): TGTGCCAGCAGCTCGCTCTCGGGACTAAGGGGCTACGAGCAGTACTTC.